These 9 T cell receptor beta chains came from one sample sequenced in a study of blood T cell repertoires in COVID-19. TCRdb keeps only in-frame clones here, not all; method: immunoSEQ multiplex PCR. This sample has about 190,000 clones, with approximately 79% found just once. The specimen sequenced was peripheral blood. The source is a man aged 25 to 40 with active or convalescent COVID-19.

V is TRBV6-1 and J is TRBJ2-7; D might be TRBD1 (6 bases). Trimming pared 6 bases from V and 3 bases from J, leaving 12 bases between. The germline gives CDR1 MNHNS, CDR2 SASEGT. The CDR3 loop spans 13 amino acids. The CDR3 sequence: CASRRDTNYEQYF. The CDR3, as DNA: TGTGCCAGCAGGAGGGACACTAACTACGAGCAGTACTTC.

This clone appeared once. The J gene is TRBJ2-6, the V gene TRBV6-4; D is uncertain. Trimming stripped 6 bases from V and 0 bases from J, with 9 bases between. The CDR3 contains 15 residues. The germline gives CDR1 MRHNA, CDR2 SNTAGT. This CDR3 is CASSEVASGANVLTF. CDR3 nucleotides: TGTGCCAGCAGCGAGGTAGCCTCTGGGGCCAACGTCCTGACTTTC.

The chain carries TRBV5-8 and TRBJ2-3; D remains ambiguous. The CDR3 runs 11 residues. Trimming pared 6 bases from V and 3 bases from J, leaving 5 bases between. The germline gives CDR1 SGHTS, CDR2 YDEGEE. The CDR3 here is CASTATDTQYF. The CDR3 region has the DNA TGTGCCAGCACCGCGACAGATACGCAGTATTTT. Full variable domain (outside the CDR3, taken from reference TRBV5-8 and TRBJ2-3): EAGVTQSPTHLIKTRGQQATLRCSPISGHTSVYWYQQALGLGLQFLLWYDEGEERNRGNFPPRFSGRQFPNYSSELNVNALELEDSALYLCASTATDTQYFGPGTRLTVL.

This chain joins TRBV19 and TRBJ2-3; 11 bases are a match to TRBD2. The CDR3 is 16 amino acids. The V and J ends lost 1 base and 6 bases, in that order; junction bases with no gene match: 6. CDR1 is LNHDA and CDR2 is SQIVND in the germline V gene (reference sequence). The DNA of the CDR3 is TGTGCCAGTAGTATAGGCGGTAGCGGGGGGGCGGATACGCAGTATTTT. Protein product: CASSIGGSGGADTQYF. The full variable domain, in which reference TRBV19 and TRBJ2-3 provide the parts outside the CDR3, is DGGITQSPKYLFRKEGQNVTLSCEQNLNHDAMYWYRQDPGQGLRLIYYSQIVNDFQKGDIAEGYSVSREKKESFPLTVTSAQKNPTAFYLCASSIGGSGGADTQYFGPGTRLTVL.

This clone was seen only once. The V gene is TRBV5-1, the J gene TRBJ1-1; D gene ambiguous. The V end was cut by 0 bases, the J end by 0 bases, with 9 bases between. The V gene's germline CDR1 is SGHRS and CDR2 YFSETQ. There are 15 residues in the CDR3. This chain's CDR3 is CASSLDSHMNTEAFF. CDR3 DNA: TGCGCCAGCAGCTTGGATTCACACATGAACACTGAAGCTTTCTTT.

The chain links TRBV28 to TRBJ1-2; D not resolved. CDR1 and CDR2 from the germline V gene are MDHEN and SYDVKM. The ends were cut back, 3 bases at V and 2 bases at J, with 13 bases in the middle. The CDR3 is made up of 15 amino acids. CDR3 DNA: TGTGCCAGCAGTTTGGGCGGGTCTCCAAACTATGGCTACACCTTC. As protein: CASSLGGSPNYGYTF.

The gene calls are TRBV4-2 and TRBJ1-2; unclear D gene. The CDR3 contains 13 residues. Germline values: CDR1 LGHNA, CDR2 YNFKEQ. Trimming took 1 base from V and 4 from J, leaving 7 bases between them. Here the CDR3 reads CASSQGYSYGYTF. The CDR3 DNA sequence: TGTGCCAGCAGCCAAGGTTATTCCTATGGCTACACCTTC.

The rearrangement joins TRBV6-5 to TRBJ2-1; possibly TRBD2 for D (5 bases). V dropped 4 bases and J dropped 1 base, with 8 bases sitting between them. Germline values: CDR1 MNHEY, CDR2 SVGAGI. The CDR3 spans 14 residues. This chain's CDR3 is CASSFGESYNEQFF. The CDR3 DNA reads as TGTGCCAGCAGTTTCGGGGAGTCCTACAATGAGCAGTTCTTC.

The chain links TRBV6-2 or TRBV6-3 to TRBJ1-1, with a possible D match to TRBD1 (5 bases). Germline CDR1 is MNHEY and CDR2 is SVGEGT. The CDR3 length is 14 residues. Trimming shortened V by 0 bases and J by 4 bases, and 9 bases separated the two germline ends. The CDR3 nucleotides read TGTGCCAGCAGTTACTCGGCGACAGCCACTGAAGCTTTCTTT. Protein product: CASSYSATATEAFF.